This T cell receptor (beta chain) was recovered during a study of shared clonotypes between healthy human individuals. The table came from immunoSEQ multiplex PCR; TCRdb's copy has only in-frame clones and leaves some out. Of about 490,000 clones in the sample, around 78% were seen once. The ends were cut back, 6 bases at V and 1 base at J, with 15 bases in the middle. The CDR3 runs 16 residues. CDR1 is SGHTA and CDR2 is FQGTGA in the germline V gene. The sequence was obtained from a woman between 35 and 50 years old in good health. Some clones in this sample may be carry-over from other donors' samples. This chain joins TRBV7-3 and TRBJ2-2, with D perhaps TRBD1 (6 bases). Sequenced material: PBMCs. The DNA for the CDR3 is TGTGCCAGCAGTATACTACCGGGACAGAACACCGGGGAGCTGTTTTTT. Amino acids: CASSILPGQNTGELFF.